A single sample gave rise to the 19 T cell receptor beta chains below, sequenced in a study of T cells after yellow fever vaccination. TCRdb reprocessed the 5' RACE reads via MiXCR and lists one record per CDR3 protein. The sample lists 450,000 to 600,000 distinct CDR3 sequences; about a sixth were seen once. Specimen: PBMCs, collected 4 to 6 days after the first yellow fever vaccination. These TCRs come from a man aged 18 to 29 who received the YFV17D yellow fever vaccine.

This clonotype has a count of ten or more. V and J are TRBV5-1 and TRBJ1-2; the D is unclear. The V end lost 1 base, the J end lost 8 bases, and 12 bases lay between the germline ends. The CDR3 is made up of 13 amino acids. Germline-derived CDR1 and CDR2 are SGHRS and YFSETQ. The CDR3 DNA reads as TGCGCCAGCAGCTTGAACGGGGTGGAGGGCTACACCTTC. It is translated as CASSLNGVEGYTF.

This clonotype was seen a handful of times. V gene TRBV2 combines with J gene TRBJ2-2; 8 nucleotides match TRBD1. The CDR3 sequence is 15 residues long. Germline V gene data show CDR1 as SNHLY and CDR2 as FYNNEI. V dropped 3 bases and J dropped 1; count of bases not matched to a gene: 1. CDR3 DNA: TGTGCCAGCAGTGAGGGACAGGTGAACACCGGGGAGCTGTTTTTT. It yields the protein CASSEGQVNTGELFF.

This clonotype has a count of ten or more. The chain combines TRBV21-1 with TRBJ2-7; TRBD1 is taken as the D call from the table, unchecked against the DNA. TRBV21-1 is recorded as a pseudogene. This CDR3 spans 15 amino acids. CDR3 in amino acids: CASSSRDRGAYEQYF. Written as DNA, the CDR3 is TGTGCCAGCAGCTCCCGGGACAGGGGGGCCTACGAGCAGTACTTC.

The genes are TRBV5-6 and TRBJ1-3; 11 bases line up with TRBD1. After removal of 8 bases from V and 7 bases from J, the junction contained 8 bases not matched to a gene. The CDR3 contains 14 residues. The germline CDR1 and CDR2 sequences are SGHDT and YYEEEE. This CDR3 is CASIRTGGENTIYF. CDR3 in DNA: TGTGCCAGTATCAGGACAGGGGGCGAGAACACCATATATTTT.

In this sample, this clonotype turned up a few times. The V and J genes are TRBV19 and TRBJ2-1; D gene uncertain. CDR1 and CDR2 (germline): LNHDA, SQIVND (reference sequence). This CDR3 contains 15 residues. V lost 0 bases to trimming and J lost 7 bases, with 13 bases between them. The CDR3 is CASSIEGYAVNEQFF. The CDR3 coding sequence is TGTGCCAGTAGTATAGAGGGTTACGCTGTAAATGAGCAGTTCTTC.

This chain links TRBV27 with TRBJ1-4, with D hard to call. With 6 bases removed from V and 7 bases from J, the gap between germline ends came to 9 bases. Per germline, CDR1 MNHEY and CDR2 SMNVEV (reference sequence). This CDR3 spans 12 amino acids. In nucleotides, the CDR3 is TGTGCCAGCAGCCCCTGGGGTGAAAAACTGTTTTTT. It yields the protein CASSPWGEKLFF. Full variable domain (missing parts from reference TRBV27 and TRBJ1-4): EAQVTQNPRYLITVTGKKLTVTCSQNMNHEYMSWYRQDPGLGLRQIYYSMNVEVTDKGDVPEGYKVSRKEKRNFPLILESPSPNQTSLYFCASSPWGEKLFFGSGTQLSVL.

The rearrangement uses TRBV5-1 and TRBJ1-2; possibly TRBD1 for D (5 bases). This CDR3 comprises 15 residues. V gave up 5 bases and J gave up 3 bases, with 17 bases separating them. Germline CDR1 reads SGHRS; CDR2 reads YFSETQ. This chain's CDR3 is CASRSGGGGDYGYTF. CDR3 nucleotide sequence: TGCGCCAGCAGATCGGGTGGGGGAGGAGACTATGGCTACACCTTC.

On this clonotype: The junction differs from germline at one of its ends, possibly a read error. V gene TRBV5-5 combines with J gene TRBJ2-5; maybe TRBD1 (7 bases). Germline CDR1 reads SGHKS; CDR2 reads YYEKEE (reference sequence). The CDR3 has 16 amino acids. This CDR3 is CVSSLEGASRQETQYF. CDR3 DNA: TGTGTCAGCAGCTTGGAGGGGGCTAGCCGACAAGAGACCCAGTACTTC.

This clonotype has only a few counts. The chain carries TRBV27 and TRBJ1-2; no clear D. V dropped 3 bases and J dropped 1 base, with 6 bases sitting between them. The CDR3 extends over 13 amino acids. In germline, CDR1 is MNHEY, CDR2 SMNVEV (reference sequence). CDR3 amino acids: CASSFYLNYGYTF. CDR3 nucleotides: TGTGCCAGCAGTTTTTACCTTAACTATGGCTACACCTTC.

This clonotype appeared a few times. The rearrangement joins TRBV7-2 to TRBJ2-7; 12 nucleotides match TRBD2. Germline V gene sequence: CDR1 SGHTA, CDR2 FQGNSA. Trimming removed 2 bases from V and 3 bases from J; junction bases left unmatched: 2. The CDR3 consists of 15 residues. CDR3 nucleotides: TGTGCCAGCAGCTTAACTAGCGGGGGGTACTACGAGCAGTACGTC. Amino acids: CASSLTSGGYYEQYV.

Here the CDR3 reads CSVGQGLSSDTQYF. CDR3 sequence (DNA): TGCAGCGTTGGACAGGGACTTTCTTCAGATACGCAGTATTTT. The rearrangement uses TRBV29-1 and TRBJ2-3; weak D call: TRBD1 (7 bases). The V gene lost 4 bases and the J gene lost 4 bases, with 15 bases spanning the gap. Germline CDR1 and CDR2: SQVTM and ANQGSEA. CDR3 length: 14 residues.

This clonotype has only a few counts. V usage is TRBV20-1 and J usage is TRBJ2-5; no clear D. The CDR3 is 13 residues long. Trimming stripped 5 bases from V and 0 bases from J, with 10 bases between. Germline assignment: CDR1 DFQATT and CDR2 SNEGSKA (reference sequence). In nucleotides, the CDR3 is TGCAGTGCTGCCCGAGTGGACCAAGAGACCCAGTACTTC. It specifies CSAARVDQETQYF.

V and J are TRBV6-5 and TRBJ2-2; tentatively, D is TRBD2 (5 bases). V lost 2 bases to trimming and J lost 7 bases, with 8 bases between them. The CDR3 sequence is 13 residues long. CDR1 and CDR2 from the germline V gene are MNHEY and SVGAGI. This chain's CDR3 is CASSYGERGELFF. Written as DNA, the CDR3 is TGTGCCAGCAGTTACGGGGAGCGCGGGGAGCTGTTTTTT.

The chain couples TRBV6-2 or TRBV6-3 to TRBJ1-5; D gene uncertain. This CDR3 is 13 amino acids long. Germline values: CDR1 MNHEY, CDR2 SVGEGT. V lost 4 bases and J 6 bases, leaving 10 bases between the germline ends. The CDR3 DNA is TGTGCCAGCAGTTCCAGAATTGGTCAGCCCCAGCATTTT. Protein product: CASSSRIGQPQHF.

This clonotype was seen a handful of times. The CDR3 loop is CAWGRQEAYEQYF. In DNA, the CDR3 is TGTGCCTGGGGGAGACAGGAAGCCTACGAGCAGTACTTC. This chain connects TRBV30 to TRBJ2-7; D is possibly TRBD1 (6 bases). Deletions cut 5 bases from V and 2 bases from J, with 13 bases between. Germline V CDR1 and CDR2: GTSNPN, SVGIG (reference sequence). CDR3 size: 13 residues.

V is TRBV4-3 and J is TRBJ1-5; no clear D gene. V gave up 0 bases and J gave up 5 bases, with 17 bases separating them. The CDR3 is 17 amino acids. Per the germline V gene, CDR1 is LGHNA and CDR2 is YSLEER. The CDR3 DNA reads TGCGCCAGCAGCCAAGATCCCGGCGCTAGCTCGTATCAGCCCCAGCATTTT. This translates into CASSQDPGASSYQPQHF.

V gene TRBV12-3 or TRBV12-4 combines with J gene TRBJ2-1; 11 nucleotides match TRBD2. Trimming removed 5 bases from V and 7 bases from J; junction bases left unmatched: 4. This CDR3 has 14 residues. The CDR3 is CASSATSGANEQFF. CDR3 sequence (DNA): TGTGCCAGCAGTGCGACTAGCGGGGCGAATGAGCAGTTCTTC.

The chain has TRBV4-1 and TRBJ2-4; 7 bases are shared with TRBD1. Germline V CDR1 and CDR2: MGHRA, YSYEKL. CDR3 length equals 17 residues. V gave up 1 base and J gave up 2 bases; unmatched junction bases: 8. CDR3 residues: CASSQGSPGGTKNIQYF. DNA of the CDR3: TGCGCCAGCAGCCAAGGTTCTCCAGGGGGTACCAAAAACATTCAGTACTTC.

This rearrangement joins TRBV29-1 to TRBJ1-4, with a possible D match to TRBD1 (5 bases). This CDR3 has 13 residues. Trimming left V 6 bases short and J 2 bases short, with 10 bases between. Germline CDR1 reads SQVTM; CDR2 reads ANQGSEA. The CDR3 coding sequence is TGCAGCGTGTCCAGGGCTACTAATGAAAAACTGTTTTTT. Protein sequence: CSVSRATNEKLFF.